One sample yielded the 21 T cell receptor beta chains listed below, sequenced in a study of OX40 agonist ivuxolimab in advanced cancers. Clones were read by immunoSEQ multiplex PCR, and TCRdb kept only the in-frame ones, dropping some. The sample holds about 23,000 clones, 60% to 85% seen once. Sequences were derived from CD4+ or CD8+ T cells sorted from blood, sampled in a trial of the OX40 agonist ivuxolimab. These receptors were taken from an adult with an advanced solid tumor such as melanoma, head and neck, liver or kidney cancer.

V is TRBV7-2 and J is TRBJ1-2; TRBD1 might be the D (6 bases). CDR1 and CDR2 (germline): SGHTA, FQGNSA. The V end lost 5 bases, the J end lost 5 bases, and 15 bases lay between the germline ends. The length of the CDR3 is 14 residues. For the CDR3, the DNA is TGTGCCAGCAGCCAACCAGGGGCTTATTATGGCTACACCTTC. Translating gives CASSQPGAYYGYTF.

The rearrangement links TRBV19 to TRBJ2-7, with 9 bases fitting TRBD2. This CDR3 spans 16 amino acids. Germline assignment: CDR1 LNHDA and CDR2 SQIVND (reference sequence). The V segment lost 6 bases and the J segment 2 bases; nucleotides outside the gene matches: 11. CDR3 residues: CASRPTHSGSPYEQYF. Here the CDR3 DNA reads TGTGCCAGTAGACCCACTCATAGCGGGAGTCCCTACGAGCAGTACTTC. The complete variable domain, with remaining parts taken from reference TRBV19 and TRBJ2-7, reads DGGITQSPKYLFRKEGQNVTLSCEQNLNHDAMYWYRQDPGQGLRLIYYSQIVNDFQKGDIAEGYSVSREKKESFPLTVTSAQKNPTAFYLCASRPTHSGSPYEQYFGPGTRLTVT.

This chain uses TRBV6-1 with TRBJ2-7, with 13 bases aligning to TRBD2. Germline loops: CDR1 MNHNS, CDR2 SASEGT. With 10 bases clipped from V and 4 bases from J, the junction kept 7 bases outside the gene matches. The CDR3 length is 14 residues. This CDR3 is CAMSPGLAGYEQYF. The CDR3 DNA is TGTGCCATGAGTCCGGGACTAGCGGGATACGAGCAGTACTTC.

This chain uses TRBV7-8 with TRBJ1-5, with TRBD1 as a possible D gene (6 bases). Trimming removed 2 bases from V and 7 bases from J, with 18 bases in between. Germline values: CDR1 SGHVS, CDR2 FQNEAQ. CDR3 length: 16 residues. As DNA, the CDR3 is TGTGCCAGCAGCTTAATAAGGACAGCTAGCTCCCAGCCCCAGCATTTT. Protein product: CASSLIRTASSQPQHF.

The chain links TRBV4-3 to TRBJ1-3; D is undetermined. CDR3 length: 16 amino acids. The germline gives CDR1 LGHNA, CDR2 YSLEER. Trimming pared 0 bases from V and 0 bases from J, leaving 9 bases between. This chain's CDR3 is CASSQDLGASGNTIYF. In DNA form, the CDR3 reads TGCGCCAGCAGCCAAGATCTCGGAGCCTCTGGAAACACCATATATTTT.

This sequence joins TRBV6-6 and TRBJ1-2, with D tentatively TRBD1 (5 bases). The length of the CDR3 is 14 residues. CDR1 and CDR2 from the germline V gene are MNHNY and SVGAGI (reference sequence). V was pared by 6 bases and J by 2 bases, with 13 bases between. The CDR3 here is CASSAGRNNYGYTF. The CDR3 nucleotides read TGTGCCAGCAGCGCGGGACGGAACAACTATGGCTACACCTTC.

The chain carries TRBV19 and TRBJ2-3; D is unclear. The V and J ends lost 6 bases and 0 bases respectively, with 22 bases between them. The germline V gene encodes CDR1 LNHDA and CDR2 SQIVND (reference sequence). There are 18 residues in the CDR3. CDR3 bases: TGTGCCAGTAGCCGAACTTGGGGTAGGGCAGAAAGCACAGATACGCAGTATTTT. Residues: CASSRTWGRAESTDTQYF.

The chain joins TRBV7-2 to TRBJ2-3; D uncertain. Trimming left V 8 bases short and J 9 bases short, with 15 bases between. The CDR3 consists of 12 residues. Germline assignment: CDR1 SGHTA and CDR2 FQGNSA. The CDR3 DNA follows: TGTGCCAGCCTAGGCCCGGGCGAAACGCAGTATTTT. This gives the protein CASLGPGETQYF.

By share of the sample, this clone is medium-sized. V gene TRBV19 combines with J gene TRBJ1-3; a possible D gene is TRBD1 (5 bases). This CDR3 comprises 15 residues. The germline V and J ends were trimmed by 5 bases and 0 bases, with 11 bases remaining between them. Germline lookup yields CDR1 LNHDA and CDR2 SQIVND (reference sequence). CDR3 amino acids: CASSRDGNSGNTIYF. CDR3 nucleotides: TGTGCCAGTAGTCGGGACGGCAACTCTGGAAACACCATATATTTT. Full variable domain (missing parts from reference TRBV19 and TRBJ1-3): DGGITQSPKYLFRKEGQNVTLSCEQNLNHDAMYWYRQDPGQGLRLIYYSQIVNDFQKGDIAEGYSVSREKKESFPLTVTSAQKNPTAFYLCASSRDGNSGNTIYFGEGSWLTVV.

This sequence joins TRBV6-1 and TRBJ1-1; 9 nucleotides match TRBD1. CDR1 and CDR2 (germline): MNHNS, SASEGT. V trimming: 3 bases; J trimming: 5 bases; junction bases outside the gene matches: 10. The CDR3 covers 16 residues. The CDR3, as DNA: TGTGCCAGCAGTGACCCGGGACAGGGTCTGCGGACTGAAGCTTTCTTT. Protein product: CASSDPGQGLRTEAFF.

This chain links TRBV5-4 with TRBJ2-3; TRBD1 might be the D (6 bases). The germline V gene encodes CDR1 SGHNT and CDR2 YYREEE (reference sequence). The CDR3 length is 14 residues. The V end was cut by 4 bases, the J end by 1 base, with 10 bases between. CDR3 loop: CASSPKGGTDTQYF. DNA of the CDR3: TGTGCCAGCAGCCCGAAGGGGGGCACAGATACGCAGTATTTT.

This chain joins TRBV16 and TRBJ2-1, with D possibly matching TRBD1 (6 bases). V shed 2 bases and J shed 7 bases, with 24 bases lying between them. The germline gives CDR1 KGHSY, CDR2 FQNENV. This CDR3 has 18 residues. The chain's CDR3 is CASSQKAGQGLLSNEQFF. The CDR3 DNA reads as TGTGCCAGCAGCCAAAAGGCAGGGCAGGGGCTTCTCTCTAATGAGCAGTTCTTC.

CDR3 in amino acids: CATSTGNSPLHF. The CDR3 DNA is TGTGCCACGTCAACAGGGAATTCACCCCTCCACTTT. The chain uses TRBV6-5 and TRBJ1-6; tentatively, D is TRBD1 (6 bases). V gave up 10 bases and J gave up 7 bases, with 11 bases separating them. CDR3 length equals 12 residues. Germline values: CDR1 MNHEY, CDR2 SVGAGI.

This chain uses TRBV5-4 with TRBJ1-2; D gene ambiguous. CDR3 length: 11 residues. Looked up from germline, CDR1 is SGHNT and CDR2 is YYREEE (reference sequence). The V and J ends lost 0 bases and 6 bases respectively, with 3 bases between them. The CDR3 DNA reads as TGTGCCAGCAGCTTGGGGAATGGCTACACCTTC. Encoded protein: CASSLGNGYTF.

The V call is TRBV28, the J call TRBJ1-4; 8 bases line up with TRBD1. The CDR3 covers 17 residues. The germline gives CDR1 MDHEN, CDR2 SYDVKM. J was trimmed by 2 bases and V by 7 bases; bases with no gene match: 12. The CDR3 protein is CASTGVQGAMTNEKLFF. The DNA for the CDR3 is TGTGCCAGCACCGGTGTCCAGGGGGCGATGACTAATGAAAAACTGTTTTTT.

The chain carries TRBV11-2 and TRBJ2-1, with 8 bases identical to TRBD1. V was pared by 4 bases and J by 2 bases, with 4 bases of the junction left unmatched. Germline V gives CDR1 SGHAT, CDR2 FQNNGV. The CDR3 has 15 amino acids. The DNA for the CDR3 is TGTGCCAGCAGCTACACAGGGGGTCCCTACAATGAGCAGTTCTTC. Amino acids: CASSYTGGPYNEQFF.

A single count supports this clone. The chain links TRBV5-6 to TRBJ1-6; the D is unclear. The CDR3 extends over 13 amino acids. Germline CDR1 reads SGHDT; CDR2 reads YYEEEE. Trimming took off 3 bases at V and 8 bases at J, with 9 bases between the two ends. The CDR3 DNA reads as TGTGCCAGCAGCTCGACATGGGATTCACCCCTCCACTTT. Amino acid sequence: CASSSTWDSPLHF.

The chain employs TRBV5-1 and TRBJ1-2; tentatively, D is TRBD1 (5 bases). V dropped 0 bases and J dropped 6 bases, with 15 bases sitting between them. The CDR3 has 15 residues. Germline V gene lookup returns CDR1 SGHRS and CDR2 YFSETQ. CDR3 loop: CASSLAGVGGNGYTF. CDR3 bases: TGCGCCAGCAGCTTGGCCGGGGTTGGGGGTAATGGCTACACCTTC.

The chain couples TRBV4-3 to TRBJ2-1; TRBD2 agrees at 7 bases. Germline values: CDR1 LGHNA, CDR2 YSLEER. V shed 0 bases, J shed 5 bases, and the junction held 10 bases outside the gene matches. This CDR3 region has 17 residues. The CDR3 nucleotides are TGCGCCAGCAGCCAAGATCGGGGCGGGAGCACCCACAATGAGCAGTTCTTC. It codes for CASSQDRGGSTHNEQFF.

This sequence joins TRBV30 and TRBJ1-4; 7 nucleotides line up with TRBD1. J was trimmed by 13 bases and V by 2 bases; bases with no gene match: 13. Germline values: CDR1 GTSNPN, CDR2 SVGIG (reference sequence). This CDR3 has 14 amino acids. The CDR3 DNA reads TGTGCCTGGAGTATATCAGGGGGAGACTCAAGACTGTTTTTT. Translation gives CAWSISGGDSRLFF.

The gene calls are TRBV7-2 and TRBJ1-2; D unclear. Trimming pared 1 base from V and 8 bases from J, leaving 17 bases between. The germline gives CDR1 SGHTA, CDR2 FQGNSA. The CDR3 is 15 amino acids. This chain's CDR3 is CASSLGGISDRGYTF. Written as DNA, the CDR3 is TGTGCCAGCAGCTTAGGGGGTATATCCGATCGAGGCTACACCTTC. The full variable domain, with the rest looked up from reference TRBV7-2 and TRBJ1-2, is GAGVSQSPSNKVTEKGKDVELRCDPISGHTALYWYRQSLGQGLEFLIYFQGNSAPDKSGLPSDRFSAERTGGSVSTLTIQRTQQEDSAVYLCASSLGGISDRGYTFGSGTRLTVV.